Following are 8 T cell receptor beta chains from one sample sequenced in a study of blood T cell repertoires in COVID-19. The data were produced by immunoSEQ multiplex PCR, yet TCRdb's version contains in-frame clones alone and is incomplete. The sample yields some 270,000 clones, 85% seen once. Sequencing input: PBMCs or T cells enriched from blood (not recorded which). These receptors were taken from a woman between 50 and 59 years old who had been exposed to COVID-19.

Remarks on this clone: One end of the junction fails to match germline, which may point to a read error. The genes are TRBV6-1 and TRBJ1-1; the D is unclear. This CDR3 comprises 16 residues. The V gene's germline CDR1 is MNHNS and CDR2 SASEGT. The CDR3 region has the DNA TGTGCCAGCCGTGAAGCAAAGACTTACATGAACACTGAAGCTTTCTTT. Its translation is CASREAKTYMNTEAFF.

The rearrangement uses TRBV5-6 and TRBJ1-2, with TRBD1 as a possible D gene (6 bases). Deletions cut 2 bases from V and 3 bases from J, with 17 bases between. Germline CDR1 is SGHDT and CDR2 is YYEEEE. This CDR3 contains 16 residues. The CDR3 protein is CASSFLRGREYYGYTF. The DNA of the CDR3 is TGTGCCAGCAGCTTCCTCAGGGGAAGGGAATACTATGGCTACACCTTC.

This clone was observed a few times. The chain uses TRBV7-9 and TRBJ1-3, with D hard to call. The CDR3 has 12 residues. V gave up 5 bases and J gave up 13 bases, with 15 bases separating them. Germline CDR1 is SEHNR and CDR2 is FQNEAQ (reference sequence). This CDR3 reads CASSDPAKRIYF. Written as DNA, the CDR3 is TGTGCCAGCAGCGATCCAGCGAAGAGAATATATTTT.

The chain uses TRBV4-3 and TRBJ2-1; tentatively, D is TRBD2 (5 bases). Per germline, CDR1 LGHNA and CDR2 YSLEER. V lost 3 bases and J lost 8, with 11 bases in between. CDR3 length equals 13 residues. This chain's CDR3 is CASSQGRGYEQFF. In DNA, the CDR3 is TGCGCCAGCAGCCAGGGCCGGGGTTATGAGCAGTTCTTC.

The chain joins TRBV3-1 (or the pseudogene TRBV3-2) to TRBJ1-3; weak D call: TRBD1 (5 bases). Germline V gene sequence: CDR1 LGHDT, CDR2 YNNKEL (reference sequence). The CDR3 extends over 15 amino acids. V was cut by 0 bases and J by 6 bases, with 12 bases left in between. The CDR3 sequence: CASSQDSGFANTIYF. CDR3 in DNA: TGTGCCAGCAGCCAAGACTCAGGGTTTGCAAACACCATATATTTT.

The V and J genes are TRBV14 and TRBJ2-2, with D possibly being TRBD2 (6 bases). V was trimmed by 3 bases and J by 5 bases, leaving 16 bases between them. Germline-derived CDR1 and CDR2 are SGHDN and FVKESK. The CDR3 has 16 residues. The CDR3: CASSHELPGLTGELFF. CDR3 DNA sequence: TGTGCCAGCAGCCACGAACTCCCCGGACTAACCGGGGAGCTGTTTTTT.

This clone was seen once. The chain uses TRBV2 and TRBJ1-3; no clear D gene. The CDR3 has 14 amino acids. Deletions cut 7 bases from V and 0 bases from J, with 10 bases between. Germline CDR1 and CDR2: SNHLY and FYNNEI. The CDR3 is CASTADNSGNTIYF. The DNA of the CDR3 is TGTGCCAGCACCGCCGACAACTCTGGAAACACCATATATTTT.

The gene calls are TRBV19 and TRBJ2-1; TRBD1 agrees at 10 bases. This CDR3 is built from 15 residues. From germline, CDR1 is LNHDA and CDR2 SQIVND (reference sequence). V was pared by 2 bases and J by 5 bases, with 3 bases of the junction left unmatched. In nucleotides, the CDR3 is TGTGCCAGTAGTATAAAGACAGGGGGCCACAATGAGCAGTTCTTC. It encodes CASSIKTGGHNEQFF.